Listed below are T cell receptor beta chains from one sample, sequenced in a study of T cells in Graves' hyperthyroidism and ophthalmopathy. MiXCR, applied by TCRdb to the multiplex PCR reads, yields one record per CDR3 protein. There are about 410,000 distinct CDR3 sequences in the sample; approximately 14% occur only once, and about 13% lies in the top ten. The specimen was blood. The receptor source for this set is a man aged 18 to 35 with Graves' ophthalmopathy. The conserved cysteine and the conserved F or W are not part of the CDR3 here.

V	J	CDR3
TRBV7-2	TRBJ1-1	ASSVREVRAEAF
TRBV6-4	TRBJ2-2	ASSDYPLSGNTGELF
TRBV10-2	TRBJ1-4	ASRDRVNEKLF
TRBV27	TRBJ2-6	ASSYTGANVLT
TRBV28	TRBJ2-3	AIGSHRGTDTQY
TRBV2	TRBJ2-5	ASSVEASGGAVETQY
TRBV12-3/TRBV12-4	TRBJ2-2	ATERDPGNTGELF
TRBV30	TRBJ1-6	AWSVESSYNSPLH
TRBV7-9	TRBJ2-2	ASSSRGTVTGELF
TRBV25-1	TRBJ2-7	ASSEAGSNEQY
TRBV5-1	TRBJ2-1	ASSLGGSGPYNEQF
TRBV19	TRBJ1-2	ASSPRTEIHYGYT
TRBV6-1	TRBJ1-6	ASSRSGRSNSPLH
TRBV6-5	TRBJ2-7	ASSYSGGSWAYEQY
TRBV12-3/TRBV12-4	TRBJ2-2	ASNPPGGLYTGELF
TRBV11-2	TRBJ2-5	ASSFAPETQY
TRBV27	TRBJ2-5	ASRTRAWGETQY
TRBV29-1	TRBJ1-3	SAAMADSGNTIY
TRBV20-1	TRBJ2-7	SARTSSEQY
TRBV3-1	TRBJ1-6	ASSGTGGSPLH
TRBV29-1	TRBJ2-7	SALGGPSSYEQY
TRBV11-2	TRBJ2-7	ASSPILQGWLYEQY
TRBV11-2	TRBJ2-7	ASRTSRESYEQY
TRBV15	TRBJ1-2	ATQRSLDNYGYT
TRBV29-1	TRBJ2-7	SVEVQVQQY
TRBV24-1	TRBJ2-5	ATSEPRDNLQETQY
TRBV30	TRBJ2-3	GAGGRSSTDTQY
TRBV4-1	TRBJ2-5	ASSQDGQGLKTQY